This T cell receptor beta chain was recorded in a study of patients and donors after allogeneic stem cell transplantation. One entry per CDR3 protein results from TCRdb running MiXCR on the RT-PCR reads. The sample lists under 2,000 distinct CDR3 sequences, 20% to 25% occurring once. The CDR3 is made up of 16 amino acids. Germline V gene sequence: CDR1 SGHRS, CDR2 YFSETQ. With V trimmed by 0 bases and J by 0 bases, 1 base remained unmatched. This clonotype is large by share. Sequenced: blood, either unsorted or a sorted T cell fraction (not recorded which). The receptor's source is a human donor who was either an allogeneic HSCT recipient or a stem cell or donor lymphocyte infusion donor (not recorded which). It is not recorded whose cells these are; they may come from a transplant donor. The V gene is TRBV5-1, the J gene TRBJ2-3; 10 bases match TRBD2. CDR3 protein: CASSLGTSGSTDTQYF. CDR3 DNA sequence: TGCGCCAGCAGCTTGGGGACTAGCGGAAGCACAGATACGCAGTATTTT.